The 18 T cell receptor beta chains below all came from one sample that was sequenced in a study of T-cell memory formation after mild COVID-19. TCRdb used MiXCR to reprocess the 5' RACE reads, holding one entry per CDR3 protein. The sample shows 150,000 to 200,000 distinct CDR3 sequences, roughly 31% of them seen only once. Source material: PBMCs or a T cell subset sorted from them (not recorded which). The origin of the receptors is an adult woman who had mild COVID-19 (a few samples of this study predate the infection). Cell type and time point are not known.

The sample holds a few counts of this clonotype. For the CDR3, the DNA is TGTGCCACCAGTTCTAGAAACAGGGAAACGAACACCGGGGAGCTGTTTTTT. This gives the protein CATSSRNRETNTGELFF. The chain combines TRBV24-1 with TRBJ2-2; a possible D gene is TRBD1 (6 bases). Per germline, CDR1 KGHDR and CDR2 SFDVKD. V dropped 6 bases and J dropped 0 bases, with 16 bases sitting between them. CDR3 length: 17 residues.

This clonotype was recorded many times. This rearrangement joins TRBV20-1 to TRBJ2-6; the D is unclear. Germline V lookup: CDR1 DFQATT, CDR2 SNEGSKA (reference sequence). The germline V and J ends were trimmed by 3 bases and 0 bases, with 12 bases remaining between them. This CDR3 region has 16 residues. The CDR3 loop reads CSASSASRSGANVLTF. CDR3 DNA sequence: TGCAGTGCTAGTTCGGCCAGCCGCTCTGGGGCCAACGTCCTGACTTTC.

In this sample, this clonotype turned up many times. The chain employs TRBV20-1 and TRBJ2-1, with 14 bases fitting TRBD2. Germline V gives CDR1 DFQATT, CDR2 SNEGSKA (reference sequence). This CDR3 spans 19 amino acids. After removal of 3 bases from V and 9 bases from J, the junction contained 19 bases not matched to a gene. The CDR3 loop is CSARSDGTSGSVRSSEQFF. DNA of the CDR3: TGCAGTGCTAGGTCTGATGGGACTAGCGGGAGTGTTCGGTCGAGTGAGCAGTTCTTC.

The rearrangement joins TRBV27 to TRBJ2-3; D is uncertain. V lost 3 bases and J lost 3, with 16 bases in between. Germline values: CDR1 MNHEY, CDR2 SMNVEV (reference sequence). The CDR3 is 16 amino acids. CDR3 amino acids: CASSFALNLLTDTQYF. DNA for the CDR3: TGTGCCAGCAGTTTTGCCCTCAATTTGTTGACAGATACGCAGTATTTT.

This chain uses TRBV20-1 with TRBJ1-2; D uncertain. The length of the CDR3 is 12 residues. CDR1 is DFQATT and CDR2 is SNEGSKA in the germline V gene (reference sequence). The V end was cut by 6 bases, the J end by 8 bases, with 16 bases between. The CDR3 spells CSAYTVLSGYTF. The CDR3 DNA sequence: TGCAGTGCCTACACAGTGCTCAGCGGCTACACCTTC.

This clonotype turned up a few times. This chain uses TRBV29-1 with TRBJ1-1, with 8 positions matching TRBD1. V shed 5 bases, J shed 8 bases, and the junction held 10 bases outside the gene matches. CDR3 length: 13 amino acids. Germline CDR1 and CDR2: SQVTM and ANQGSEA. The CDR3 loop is CSVTLYGQGEAFF. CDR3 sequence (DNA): TGCAGCGTTACCCTCTATGGACAGGGAGAAGCTTTCTTT.

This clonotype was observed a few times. CDR3 DNA: TGTGCCAGCAGTTACTCGAGAGCCCCGTGGGAGACCCAGTACTTC. As protein: CASSYSRAPWETQYF. The chain has TRBV6-2 or TRBV6-3 and TRBJ2-5; D is ambiguous. This CDR3 region has 15 residues. Germline V gene data show CDR1 as MNHEY and CDR2 as SVGEGT. Trimming removed 0 bases at V and 5 bases at J, with 13 bases between.

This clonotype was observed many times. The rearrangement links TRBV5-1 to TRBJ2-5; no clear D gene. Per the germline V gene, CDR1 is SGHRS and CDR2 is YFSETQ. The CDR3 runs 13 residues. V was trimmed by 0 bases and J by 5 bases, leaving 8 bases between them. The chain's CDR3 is CASSLEHLETQYF. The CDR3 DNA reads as TGCGCCAGCAGCTTGGAACATCTCGAGACCCAGTACTTC.

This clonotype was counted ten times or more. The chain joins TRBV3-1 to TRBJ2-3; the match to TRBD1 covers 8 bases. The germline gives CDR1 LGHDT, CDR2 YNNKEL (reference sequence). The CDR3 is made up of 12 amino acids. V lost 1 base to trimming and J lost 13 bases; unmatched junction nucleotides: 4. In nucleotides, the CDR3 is TGTGCCAGCAGCCAAGGGACAGGGCCCAAGTATTTT. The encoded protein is CASSQGTGPKYF.

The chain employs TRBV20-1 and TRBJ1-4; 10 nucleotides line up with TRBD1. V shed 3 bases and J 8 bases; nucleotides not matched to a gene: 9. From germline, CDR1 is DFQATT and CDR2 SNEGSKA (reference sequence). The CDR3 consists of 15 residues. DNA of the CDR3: TGCAGTGCTAGTGGACAGGGGGGGGAACACGAAAAACTGTTTTTT. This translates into CSASGQGGEHEKLFF.

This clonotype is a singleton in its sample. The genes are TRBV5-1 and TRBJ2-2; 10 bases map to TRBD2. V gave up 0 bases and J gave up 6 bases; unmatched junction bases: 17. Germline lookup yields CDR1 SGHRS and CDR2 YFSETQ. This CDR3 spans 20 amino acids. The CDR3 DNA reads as TGCGCCAGCAGCTTGGCCGCGATAGTTTTGACTAGCGGGCAGGCCGGGGAGCTGTTTTTT. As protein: CASSLAAIVLTSGQAGELFF.

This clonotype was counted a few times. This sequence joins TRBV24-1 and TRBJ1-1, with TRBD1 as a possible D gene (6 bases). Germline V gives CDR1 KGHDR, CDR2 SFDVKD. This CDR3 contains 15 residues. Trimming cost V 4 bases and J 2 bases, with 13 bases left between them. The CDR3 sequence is CATSDSRQANTEAFF. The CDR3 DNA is TGTGCCACCAGTGACAGCAGACAGGCCAACACTGAAGCTTTCTTT.

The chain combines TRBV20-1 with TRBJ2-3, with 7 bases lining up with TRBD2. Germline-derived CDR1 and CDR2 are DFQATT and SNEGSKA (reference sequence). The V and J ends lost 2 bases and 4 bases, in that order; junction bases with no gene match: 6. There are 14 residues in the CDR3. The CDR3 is CSARTPGGPDTQYF. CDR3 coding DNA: TGCAGTGCTAGAACGCCGGGAGGTCCAGATACGCAGTATTTT.

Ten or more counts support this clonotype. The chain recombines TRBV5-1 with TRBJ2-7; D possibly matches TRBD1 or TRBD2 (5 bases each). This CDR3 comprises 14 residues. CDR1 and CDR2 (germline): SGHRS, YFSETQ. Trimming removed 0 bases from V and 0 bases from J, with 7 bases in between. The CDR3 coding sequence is TGCGCCAGCAGCTTGGTTGGGGGCTCCTACGAGCAGTACTTC. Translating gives CASSLVGGSYEQYF.

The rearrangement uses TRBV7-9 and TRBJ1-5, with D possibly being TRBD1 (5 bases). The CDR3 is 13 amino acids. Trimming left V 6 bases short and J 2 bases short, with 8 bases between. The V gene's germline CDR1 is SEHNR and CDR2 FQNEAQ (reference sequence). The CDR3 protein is CASSGGGNQPQHF. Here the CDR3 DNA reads TGTGCCAGCAGTGGAGGGGGCAATCAGCCCCAGCATTTT.

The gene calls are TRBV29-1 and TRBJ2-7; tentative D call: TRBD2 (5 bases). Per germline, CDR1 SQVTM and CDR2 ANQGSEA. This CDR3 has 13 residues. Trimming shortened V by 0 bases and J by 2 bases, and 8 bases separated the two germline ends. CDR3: CSVEDRGTYEQYF. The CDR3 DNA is TGCAGCGTTGAAGATCGGGGTACCTACGAGCAGTACTTC.

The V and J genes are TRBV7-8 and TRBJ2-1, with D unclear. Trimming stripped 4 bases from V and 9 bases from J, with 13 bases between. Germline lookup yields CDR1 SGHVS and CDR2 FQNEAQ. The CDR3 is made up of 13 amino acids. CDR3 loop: CASSSASVREQFF. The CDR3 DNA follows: TGTGCCAGCAGCTCAGCTAGTGTTCGTGAGCAGTTCTTC.

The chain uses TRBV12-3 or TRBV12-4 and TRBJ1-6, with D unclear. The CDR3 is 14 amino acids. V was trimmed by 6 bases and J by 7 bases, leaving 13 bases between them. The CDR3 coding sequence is TGTGCCAGCAGCTTTGGACCCGCAAATTCACCCCTCCACTTT. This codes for CASSFGPANSPLHF.